These 18 T cell receptor beta chains were all obtained from the same sample, sequenced in a study of HIV-infected patients and healthy controls. Roughly three months, about 14 weeks, into antiretroviral therapy, follow-up blood was collected. No cell fractionation was done, so the repertoire covers all unsorted peripheral blood T cells. cDNA was made from around 0.45 ug RNA using alpha and beta constant primers. Alpha and beta chain libraries were made separately by chain-specific third strand synthesis with multiplexing indices. TCRdb re-called the 5' RACE reads with MiXCR, one entry per CDR3 protein. This repertoire shows roughly 8,000 distinct CDR3 sequences, around 6.7% found once; its top ten account for 20% to 25%. Sample: blood, taken during antiretroviral therapy. These receptors were collected from an adult with HIV infection.

This clonotype was seen many times. The library was designed around alpha chains, so this beta chain is a stray read whose abundance carries little weight. The gene calls are TRBV11-1 and TRBJ2-7; 14 positions agree with TRBD2. V was pared by 4 bases and J by 4 bases, with 6 bases of the junction left unmatched. Germline CDR1 is SGHAT and CDR2 is FQDESV (reference sequence). This CDR3 is built from 16 residues. The CDR3 sequence is CASSWGTSGRGYEQYF. CDR3 sequence (DNA): TGTGCCAGCAGCTGGGGGACTAGCGGGAGAGGGTACGAGCAGTACTTC.

This clonotype was counted many times. Since the library was made to target alpha chains, this beta chain is a stray read and its abundance is not meaningful. The rearrangement uses TRBV12-3 or TRBV12-4 and TRBJ2-3; 7 nucleotides match TRBD2. This CDR3 spans 12 amino acids. The V and J ends lost 3 bases and 14 bases, in that order; junction bases with no gene match: 8. The CDR3 DNA reads TGTGCCAGCAGTTTTGGGGAGGGGTTATGGTATTTT. Its translation: CASSFGEGLWYF.

At least ten counts were recorded for this clonotype. This beta chain is a stray read from a library made for alpha chains; its abundance is not meaningful. The CDR3 nucleotides read TGTGCCAGCAGCTTAGGATCTGGGGGAAGGTGGGCTTTCTTT. It translates to CASSLGSGGRWAFF. The gene calls are TRBV7-8 and TRBJ1-1; a weak D match, TRBD1 (5 bases). This CDR3 is built from 14 residues. V lost 1 base, J lost 11 bases, and 17 bases lay in between. The germline CDR1 and CDR2 sequences are SGHVS and FQNEAQ.

This clonotype is medium-sized. This beta chain came through as a stray read in a library set up for alpha chains, and its size says little. The V gene is TRBV30, the J gene TRBJ2-7; TRBD2 agrees at 7 bases. CDR1 and CDR2 (germline): GTSNPN, SVGIG (reference sequence). There are 15 residues in the CDR3. The J segment lost 3 bases and the V segment lost 1 base, leaving 9 bases of the junction unmatched. The CDR3 DNA reads TGTGCCTGGAGTGCCATGGGTAGCGGGTACTACGAGCAGTACTTC. This encodes CAWSAMGSGYYEQYF.

This clonotype was observed many times. The library was prepared for alpha chains; this beta chain is a stray read, so its frequency means little. The DNA of the CDR3 is TGCGCCAGCAGCTTGGGCTACAGTTACGAGCAGTACTTC. Its protein is CASSLGYSYEQYF. This chain uses TRBV5-1 with TRBJ2-7; D uncertain. Germline V gives CDR1 SGHRS, CDR2 YFSETQ. The CDR3 length is 13 residues. V lost 0 bases and J lost 4, with 8 bases in between.

Many counts were recorded for this clonotype. The library was prepared for alpha chains; this beta chain is a stray read, so its frequency means little. The chain recombines TRBV20-1 with TRBJ1-1; no firm D call. Germline CDR1 reads DFQATT; CDR2 reads SNEGSKA (reference sequence). Deletions cut 0 bases from V and 2 bases from J, with 10 bases between. The CDR3 loop spans 14 amino acids. The chain's CDR3 is CSARDGSGNTEAFF. In DNA form, the CDR3 reads TGCAGTGCTAGAGATGGTTCGGGTAACACTGAAGCTTTCTTT.

This clonotype has a count of ten or more. This beta chain is an off-target read within a library intended for alpha chains, so its frequency means little. J is TRBJ2-3 and V is TRBV11-2; TRBD1 matches at 8 bases. Germline values: CDR1 SGHAT, CDR2 FQNNGV. The CDR3 covers 16 residues. Losses at the gene ends were 5 bases for V and 4 bases for J; bases not matched to a gene: 11. The CDR3 DNA reads as TGTGCCAGCAGCCCAACGCCGGGACAGGCGGCAGATACGCAGTATTTT. Its translation is CASSPTPGQAADTQYF.

This clonotype has ten or more counts. This beta chain is an unintended read in a library built for alpha chains; its size means little. The CDR3 reads CASSHGTNNEQFF. The DNA for the CDR3 is TGTGCCAGTAGTCACGGGACTAACAATGAGCAGTTCTTC. The V gene is TRBV19, the J gene TRBJ2-1; 7 bases are shared with TRBD2. This CDR3 is 13 amino acids long. The V gene's germline CDR1 is LNHDA and CDR2 SQIVND (reference sequence). Trimming removed 5 bases from V and 5 bases from J; junction bases left unmatched: 3.

This clonotype was observed many times. Found in a library prepared for alpha chains, this beta chain is an off-target read, and its abundance has little meaning. DNA for the CDR3: TGTGCCAGCAGCCAACCGAGCGGGACCTCCTACAATGAGCAGTTCTTC. This encodes CASSQPSGTSYNEQFF. The V and J genes are TRBV4-2 and TRBJ2-1; 7 bases match TRBD2. CDR1 LGHNA and CDR2 YNFKEQ come from the germline V gene. V gave up 2 bases and J gave up 0 bases; unmatched junction bases: 4. CDR3 length: 16 residues.

This clonotype was found many times. This beta chain was picked up by a library intended for alpha chains and is off target, so its count carries little meaning. The J gene is TRBJ2-1, the V gene TRBV7-3; D is possibly TRBD1 or TRBD2 (5 bases each). This CDR3 region has 16 residues. The V gene's germline CDR1 is SGHTA and CDR2 FQGTGA. The V end lost 5 bases, the J end lost 0 bases, and 14 bases lay between the germline ends. CDR3 sequence (DNA): TGTGCCAGCAGCCCTACCGGGACCACCTCCTACAATGAGCAGTTCTTC. It translates to CASSPTGTTSYNEQFF.

This clonotype was seen repeatedly, ten times or more. Within a library made for alpha chains, this beta chain is off target, and its count is uninformative. V gene TRBV4-1 combines with J gene TRBJ2-7, with 7 positions matching TRBD1. CDR1 is MGHRA and CDR2 is YSYEKL in the germline V gene. The V gene end was trimmed by 1 base and the J gene end by 5 bases; junction bases not matched to a gene: 5. This CDR3 comprises 14 residues. The DNA of the CDR3 is TGCGCCAGCAGCCAAGCCAAGGGGGCCCACGAGCAGTACTTC. This codes for CASSQAKGAHEQYF.

By sample fraction, this clonotype is medium-sized. This beta chain appears as a stray read in a library generated for alpha chains; its size is not informative. The chain links TRBV30 to TRBJ1-1; D is uncertain. The CDR3 is 14 residues long. V gave up 4 bases and J gave up 0 bases, with 12 bases separating them. Germline V gene data show CDR1 as GTSNPN and CDR2 as SVGIG (reference sequence). In nucleotides, the CDR3 is TGTGCCTGGACGAACGGCATCCTGAACACTGAAGCTTTCTTT. It specifies CAWTNGILNTEAFF.

Note on this clonotype: Little can be read into the size of this beta chain, an off-target read in a library designed for alpha chains. The chain employs TRBV13 and TRBJ2-3; 9 nucleotides line up with TRBD2. Unmatched junction bases numbered 8, after V lost 2 bases and J lost 5 bases. The germline V gene encodes CDR1 PRHDT and CDR2 FYEKMQ (reference sequence). This CDR3 is 16 amino acids long. CDR3 bases: TGTGCCAGCAGCTTAAAGGCGGGGGGGACGAGAGATACGCAGTATTTT. Translation: CASSLKAGGTRDTQYF.

By share, this clonotype counts as medium-sized. This beta chain came through as a stray read in a library set up for alpha chains, and its size says little. The genes are TRBV2 and TRBJ2-3; D unresolved. Germline loops: CDR1 SNHLY, CDR2 FYNNEI. V lost 4 bases, J lost 5 bases, and 10 bases lay in between. The CDR3 loop spans 13 amino acids. The CDR3 DNA sequence: TGTGCCAGCAGTGTGGTAAAGGGAGATACGCAGTATTTT. Its translation: CASSVVKGDTQYF.

This clonotype was found many times. Within a library made for alpha chains, this beta chain is off target, and its count is uninformative. V and J are TRBV30 and TRBJ2-7, with D uncertain. Germline CDR1 GTSNPN, CDR2 SVGIG (reference sequence). V was cut by 2 bases and J by 1 base, with 6 bases left in between. This CDR3 contains 12 residues. The CDR3 DNA follows: TGTGCCTGGAGTCTTGATTCCTACGAGCAGTACTTC. It is translated as CAWSLDSYEQYF.

This clonotype was seen at least ten times. In a library made to pick up alpha chains, this beta chain is a stray read with a size that means little. This chain links TRBV25-1 with TRBJ1-1; D is uncertain. The ends were cut back, 5 bases at V and 7 bases at J, with 14 bases in the middle. Per germline, CDR1 MGHDK and CDR2 SYGVNS. The CDR3 loop spans 13 amino acids. As DNA, the CDR3 is TGTGCCAGCAGTCCCTACAGCGGGTTTGAAGCTTTCTTT. Translated, it gives CASSPYSGFEAFF.

This clonotype has a count of ten or more. For a library built for alpha chains, this beta chain is a stray read; little rests on its size. The CDR3 coding sequence is TGTGCCAGCAGCCCGGTAAGCTCCTACAATGAGCAGTTCTTC. Its translation is CASSPVSSYNEQFF. The rearrangement links TRBV14 to TRBJ2-1, with unresolved D. The germline V and J ends were trimmed by 4 bases and 0 bases, with 7 bases remaining between them. CDR3 size: 14 residues. Germline CDR1 is SGHDN and CDR2 is FVKESK.

This clonotype has at least ten counts. The library was prepared for alpha chains; this beta chain is a stray read, so its frequency means little. The rearrangement joins TRBV19 to TRBJ2-7, with D tentatively TRBD1 or TRBD2 (7 bases each). From germline, CDR1 is LNHDA and CDR2 SQIVND (reference sequence). The V and J ends lost 8 bases and 2 bases respectively, with 13 bases between them. This CDR3 has 13 residues. CDR3 in DNA: TGTGCCAGTCGCCAGGGGGGGGCCTACGAGCAGTACTTC. Protein: CASRQGGAYEQYF.